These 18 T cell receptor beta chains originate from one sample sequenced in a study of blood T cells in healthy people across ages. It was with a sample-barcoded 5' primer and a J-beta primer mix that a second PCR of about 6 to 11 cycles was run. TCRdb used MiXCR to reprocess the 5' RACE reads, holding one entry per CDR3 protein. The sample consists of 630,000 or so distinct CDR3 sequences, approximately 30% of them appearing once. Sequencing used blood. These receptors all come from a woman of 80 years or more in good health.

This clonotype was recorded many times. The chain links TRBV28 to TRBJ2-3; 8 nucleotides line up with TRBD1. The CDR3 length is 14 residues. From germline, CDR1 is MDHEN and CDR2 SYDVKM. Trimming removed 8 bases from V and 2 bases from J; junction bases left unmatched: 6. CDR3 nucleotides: TGTGCCAGCTGGGGGACAGGCTCCACAGATACGCAGTATTTT. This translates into CASWGTGSTDTQYF.

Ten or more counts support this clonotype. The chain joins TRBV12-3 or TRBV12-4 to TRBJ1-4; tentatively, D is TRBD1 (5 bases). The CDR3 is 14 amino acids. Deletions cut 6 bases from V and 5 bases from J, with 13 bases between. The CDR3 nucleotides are TGTGCCAGCAGGAACCGGGACGGGAATGAAAAACTGTTTTTT. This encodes CASRNRDGNEKLFF.

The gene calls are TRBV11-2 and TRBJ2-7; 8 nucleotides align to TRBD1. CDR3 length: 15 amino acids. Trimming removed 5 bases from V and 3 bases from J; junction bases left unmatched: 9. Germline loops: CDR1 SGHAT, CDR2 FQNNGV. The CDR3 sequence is CASSGWTGSSYEQYF. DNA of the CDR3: TGTGCCAGCAGCGGATGGACAGGGAGTAGCTACGAGCAGTACTTC.

CDR3 bases: TGTGCCTGGAGTGTAAGCTCGTCGCAGAGGGATTCACCCCTCCACTTT. Protein: CAWSVSSSQRDSPLHF. This chain uses TRBV30 with TRBJ1-6; D not certain. CDR1 and CDR2 (germline): GTSNPN, SVGIG (reference sequence). Trimming took off 0 bases at V and 8 bases at J, with 17 bases between the two ends. The CDR3 runs to 16 residues.

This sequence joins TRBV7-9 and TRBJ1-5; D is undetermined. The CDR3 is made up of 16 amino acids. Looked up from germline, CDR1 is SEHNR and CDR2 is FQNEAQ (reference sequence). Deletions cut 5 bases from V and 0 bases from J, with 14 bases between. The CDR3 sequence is CASSPQHGYSNQPQHF. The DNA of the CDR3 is TGTGCCAGCAGCCCCCAACACGGATATAGCAATCAGCCCCAGCATTTT. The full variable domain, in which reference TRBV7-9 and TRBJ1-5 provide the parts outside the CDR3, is DTGVSQNPRHKITKRGQNVTFRCDPISEHNRLYWYRQTLGQGPEFLTYFQNEAQLEKSRLLSDRFSAERPKGSFSTLEIQRTEQGDSAMYLCASSPQHGYSNQPQHFGDGTRLSIL.

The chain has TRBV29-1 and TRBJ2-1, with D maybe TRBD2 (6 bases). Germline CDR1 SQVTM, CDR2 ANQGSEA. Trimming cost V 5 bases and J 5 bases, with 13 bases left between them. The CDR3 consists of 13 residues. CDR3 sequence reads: CSVRLVQDNEQFF. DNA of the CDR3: TGCAGCGTTCGACTAGTGCAAGACAATGAGCAGTTCTTC.

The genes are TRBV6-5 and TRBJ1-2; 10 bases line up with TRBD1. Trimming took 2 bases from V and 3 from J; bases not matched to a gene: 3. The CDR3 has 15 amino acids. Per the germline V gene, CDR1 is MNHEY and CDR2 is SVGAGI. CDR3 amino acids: CASSYGDRGHYGYTF. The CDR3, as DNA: TGTGCCAGCAGTTACGGGGACAGGGGACACTATGGCTACACCTTC.

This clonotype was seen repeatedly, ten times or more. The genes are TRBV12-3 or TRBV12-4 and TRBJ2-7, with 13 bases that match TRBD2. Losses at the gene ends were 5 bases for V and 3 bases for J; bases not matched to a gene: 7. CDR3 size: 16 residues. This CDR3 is CASSPRLAGGNYEQYF. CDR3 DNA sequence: TGTGCCAGCAGTCCCAGACTAGCGGGGGGTAACTACGAGCAGTACTTC.

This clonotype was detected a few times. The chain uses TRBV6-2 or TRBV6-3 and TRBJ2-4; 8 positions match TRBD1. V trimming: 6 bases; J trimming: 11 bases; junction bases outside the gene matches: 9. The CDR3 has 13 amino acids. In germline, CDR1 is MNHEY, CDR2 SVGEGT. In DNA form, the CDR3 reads TGTGCCAGCAGCCCCGGACAGGGACGGCTTCAGTACTTC. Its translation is CASSPGQGRLQYF.

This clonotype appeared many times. The CDR3 here is CSVSTSGFAEAFF. DNA of the CDR3: TGCAGCGTTTCCACGTCGGGTTTCGCTGAAGCTTTCTTT. The V call is TRBV29-1, the J call TRBJ1-1; D gene uncertain. Looked up from germline, CDR1 is SQVTM and CDR2 is ANQGSEA. CDR3 length: 13 amino acids. V was shortened by 5 bases and J by 6 bases, with 16 bases between the two germline ends. The full variable domain, rest sourced from reference TRBV29-1 and TRBJ1-1, is SAVISQKPSRDICQRGTSLTIQCQVDSQVTMMFWYRQQPGQSLTLIATANQGSEATYESGFVIDKFPISRPNLTFSTLTVSNMSPEDSSIYLCSVSTSGFAEAFFGQGTRLTVV.

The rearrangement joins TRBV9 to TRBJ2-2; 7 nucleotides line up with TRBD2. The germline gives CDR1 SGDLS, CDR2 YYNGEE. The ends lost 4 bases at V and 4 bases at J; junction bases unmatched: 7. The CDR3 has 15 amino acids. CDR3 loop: CASSPGGSRTGELFF. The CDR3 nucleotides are TGTGCCAGCAGCCCGGGGGGTAGCCGCACCGGGGAGCTGTTTTTT.

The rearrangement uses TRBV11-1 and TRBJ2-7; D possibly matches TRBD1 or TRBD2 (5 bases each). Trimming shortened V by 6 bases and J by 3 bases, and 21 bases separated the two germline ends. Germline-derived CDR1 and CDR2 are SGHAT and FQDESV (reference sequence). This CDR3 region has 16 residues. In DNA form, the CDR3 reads TGTGCCAGCAGTTATCACTCCGGGACGGGGTGCTACGAGCAGTACTTC. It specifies CASSYHSGTGCYEQYF. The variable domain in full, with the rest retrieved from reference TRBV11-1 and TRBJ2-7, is EAEVAQSPRYKITEKSQAVAFWCDPISGHATLYWYRQILGQGPELLVQFQDESVVDDSQLPKDRFSAERLKGVDSTLKIQPAELGDSAMYLCASSYHSGTGCYEQYFGPGTRLTVT.

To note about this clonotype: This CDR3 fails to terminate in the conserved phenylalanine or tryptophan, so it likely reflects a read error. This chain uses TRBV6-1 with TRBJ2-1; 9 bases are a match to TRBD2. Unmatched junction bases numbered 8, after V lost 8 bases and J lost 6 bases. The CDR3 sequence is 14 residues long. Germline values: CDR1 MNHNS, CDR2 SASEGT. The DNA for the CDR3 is TGTGCCAGCCGGTCGGGACTAGCACCCAATGAGCAGTTCTTA. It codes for CASRSGLAPNEQFL.

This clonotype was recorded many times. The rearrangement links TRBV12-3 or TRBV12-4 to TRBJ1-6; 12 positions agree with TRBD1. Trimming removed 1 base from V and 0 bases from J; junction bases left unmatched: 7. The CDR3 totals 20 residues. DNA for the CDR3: TGTGCCAGCAGTTTAGGGGACAGGGGGCTCCTGAGCTCCTATAATTCACCCCTCCACTTT. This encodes CASSLGDRGLLSSYNSPLHF.

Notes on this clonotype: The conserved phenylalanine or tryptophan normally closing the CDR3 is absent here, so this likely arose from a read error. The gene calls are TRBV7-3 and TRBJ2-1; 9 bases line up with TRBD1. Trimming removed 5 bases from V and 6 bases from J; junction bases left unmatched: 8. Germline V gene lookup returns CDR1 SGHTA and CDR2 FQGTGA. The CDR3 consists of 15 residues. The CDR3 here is CASSAQEQGANEQFL. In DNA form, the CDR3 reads TGTGCCAGCAGCGCTCAAGAACAGGGGGCCAATGAGCAGTTCTTG.

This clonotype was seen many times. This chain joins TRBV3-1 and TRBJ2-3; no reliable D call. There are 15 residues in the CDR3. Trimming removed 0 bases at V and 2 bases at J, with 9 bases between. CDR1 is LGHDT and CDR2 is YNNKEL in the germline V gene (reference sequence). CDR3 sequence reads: CASSQDPQFTDTQYF. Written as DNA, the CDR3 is TGTGCCAGCAGCCAAGATCCGCAGTTCACAGATACGCAGTATTTT.

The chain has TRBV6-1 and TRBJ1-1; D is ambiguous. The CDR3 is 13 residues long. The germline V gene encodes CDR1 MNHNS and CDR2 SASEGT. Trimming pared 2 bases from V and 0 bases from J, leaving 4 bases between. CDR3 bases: TGTGCCAGCAGTGAACAGTTGAACACTGAAGCTTTCTTT. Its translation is CASSEQLNTEAFF.

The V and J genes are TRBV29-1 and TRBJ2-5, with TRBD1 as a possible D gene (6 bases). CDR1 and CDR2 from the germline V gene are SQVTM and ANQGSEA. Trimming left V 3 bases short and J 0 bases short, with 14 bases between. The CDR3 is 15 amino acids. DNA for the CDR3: TGCAGCGTTGAGGCCGGGACATGGTACCAAGAGACCCAGTACTTC. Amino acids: CSVEAGTWYQETQYF.